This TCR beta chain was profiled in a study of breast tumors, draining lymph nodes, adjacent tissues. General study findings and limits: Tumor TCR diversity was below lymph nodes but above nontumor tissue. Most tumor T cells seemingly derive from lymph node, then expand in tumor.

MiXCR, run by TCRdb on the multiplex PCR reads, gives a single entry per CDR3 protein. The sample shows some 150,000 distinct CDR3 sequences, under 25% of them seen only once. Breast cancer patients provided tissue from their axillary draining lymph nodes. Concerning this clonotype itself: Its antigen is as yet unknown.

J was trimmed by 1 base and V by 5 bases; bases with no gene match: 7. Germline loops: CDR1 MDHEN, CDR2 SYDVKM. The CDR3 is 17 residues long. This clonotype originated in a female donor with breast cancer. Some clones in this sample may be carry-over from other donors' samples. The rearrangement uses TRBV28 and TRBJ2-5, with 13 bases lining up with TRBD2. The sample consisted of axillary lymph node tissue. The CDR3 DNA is TGTGCCAGCAGTCCCCGGACTAGCGGGGGAATCCAAGAGACCCAGTACTTC. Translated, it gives CASSPRTSGGIQETQYF.